What follows describes a single T cell receptor beta chain. This sample was taken from a study of blood T cell repertoires in COVID-19. About the research overall: Whether acute or convalescent, the COVID-19 samples came from the United States, Italy and Spain.

The CDR3 is 14 amino acids. V was pared by 8 bases and J by 7 bases, with 7 bases of the junction left unmatched. Germline V gene sequence: CDR1 SGHVS, CDR2 FQNEAQ. Per the study methods: Researchers report that nucleated cell counts were estimated from reference gene primer amplification. Clones were sequenced by immunoSEQ multiplex PCR, and TCRdb holds only the in-frame ones, with some missing. V, J and clone size reflect that table, while D and trimming were determined from the DNA. In the table there are fewer than 120,000 clones, approximately 82% of which are singletons. This TCR came from a woman of 80 years or more with acute or convalescent COVID-19. The sequenced sample consisted of peripheral blood. The chain combines TRBV7-8 with TRBJ1-6; 8 positions match TRBD1. CDR3 amino acids: CASRQGAWNSPLHF. CDR3 nucleotides: TGTGCCAGCCGGCAGGGGGCTTGGAATTCACCCCTCCACTTT.